This T cell receptor beta chain was retrieved from a study of OX40 agonist ivuxolimab in advanced cancers. The junction had 5 bases not matched to a gene; V was cut back by 4 bases and J by 5 bases. Germline V gene lookup returns CDR1 SEHNR and CDR2 FQNEAQ (reference sequence). The CDR3 runs to 15 residues. Produced via immunoSEQ multiplex PCR; TCRdb's table is partial and in-frame only. The sample carries approximately 35,000 clones, 89% recorded once. The chain employs TRBV7-9 and TRBJ2-5; 12 bases align to TRBD1. The material was CD4+ or CD8+ T cells sorted from blood, obtained in a trial of the OX40 agonist ivuxolimab. The clonotype was recovered from an adult with an advanced solid tumor such as melanoma, head and neck, liver or kidney cancer. The CDR3 sequence: CASSSGQGAMETQYF. In DNA, the CDR3 is TGTGCCAGCAGCTCGGGACAGGGGGCTATGGAGACCCAGTACTTC.